The sequence of this T cell receptor (beta chain) was determined in a study of T-cell memory formation after mild COVID-19. Findings and limits, study-wide: Contracting CD4+ clones were located mainly in CM and EM, and CD8+ clones in EMRA.

Only a few counts were recorded for this clonotype. No antigen is known for it. The CDR3 runs 15 residues. The germline CDR1 and CDR2 sequences are SGHRS and YFSETQ. The ends lost 4 bases at V and 2 bases at J; junction bases unmatched: 8. Libraries for TCRalpha and TCRbeta carried sample barcodes and unique molecular identifiers via 5'RACE. TCRdb processed the 5' RACE reads anew with MiXCR; each CDR3 protein has one entry. Of tens of thousands of distinct CDR3 sequences in the sample, 9.5% to 15% were seen once. The chain is built from TRBV5-1 and TRBJ1-1, with 7 bases aligning to TRBD1. Sequenced material: PBMCs or a T cell subset sorted from them (not recorded which). The sequence came from a man aged 18 to 35 who had mild COVID-19 (a few samples of this study predate the infection). Cell type and time point are not known. The CDR3 region has the DNA TGCGCCAGCAGCCCGGCGGACAGGAAAAACACTGAAGCTTTCTTT. This encodes CASSPADRKNTEAFF.